The rows below give T cell receptor beta chains drawn from one sample of a study of OX40 agonist ivuxolimab in advanced cancers. TCRdb's table, derived via immunoSEQ multiplex PCR, lists solely in-frame clones and lacks some. In the table there are about 70,000 clones, about four fifths of which are singletons. Sequenced here: CD4+ or CD8+ T cells sorted from blood, sampled in a trial of the OX40 agonist ivuxolimab. The receptors come from an adult with an advanced solid tumor such as melanoma, head and neck, liver or kidney cancer. Each CDR3 is given with its conserved first and last residue. The order of the fields is CDR3 protein, CDR3 DNA, clone size, D gene, J gene, V gene. D genes are given only for firm matches. Clone size, where shown, is once, few, many, or a class for clones that have expanded.

cdr3_aa: CASSQWTPGRNEQFF; cdr3_nt: TGTGCCAGCAGCCAATGGACCCCGGGAAGGAATGAGCAGTTCTTC; clone_size: -; d_call: -; j_call: TRBJ2-1; v_call: TRBV14
cdr3_aa: CASRTATGGEQYF; cdr3_nt: TGTGCCAGCAGAACCGCGACAGGGGGCGAGCAGTACTTC; clone_size: -; d_call: TRBD1; j_call: TRBJ2-7; v_call: TRBV2
cdr3_aa: CASSPRFLNTEAFF; cdr3_nt: TGTGCCAGCAGTCCAAGGTTTTTGAACACTGAAGCTTTCTTT; clone_size: -; d_call: -; j_call: TRBJ1-1; v_call: TRBV28
cdr3_aa: CASSLVGITDTQYF; cdr3_nt: TGCGCCAGCAGCCTTGTCGGTATCACAGATACGCAGTATTTT; clone_size: -; d_call: -; j_call: TRBJ2-3; v_call: TRBV5-1
cdr3_aa: CASTDGPQSPNEKLFF; cdr3_nt: TGTGCCAGCACCGACGGACCCCAATCGCCTAATGAAAAACTGTTTTTT; clone_size: -; d_call: -; j_call: TRBJ1-4; v_call: TRBV6-6
cdr3_aa: CASSLRRGATYEQYF; cdr3_nt: TGTGCCAGCAGCTTAAGGCGGGGTGCAACCTACGAGCAGTACTTC; clone_size: few; d_call: -; j_call: TRBJ2-7; v_call: TRBV7-8
cdr3_aa: CAIRPALGGNYNEQFF; cdr3_nt: TGTGCCATCAGACCTGCCCTAGGGGGAAACTACAATGAGCAGTTCTTC; clone_size: -; d_call: -; j_call: TRBJ2-1; v_call: TRBV10-3
cdr3_aa: CASSLDGNQPQHF; cdr3_nt: TGTGCCAGCAGTTTGGACGGCAATCAGCCCCAGCATTTT; clone_size: -; d_call: -; j_call: TRBJ1-5; v_call: TRBV6-5
cdr3_aa: CASSADGLKTQHF; cdr3_nt: TGTGCCAGCAGCGCAGACGGACTAAAGACCCAGCATTTT; clone_size: -; d_call: -; j_call: TRBJ1-5; v_call: TRBV6-4
cdr3_aa: CASSYSPGQGEGRQKAAGANVLTF; cdr3_nt: TGTGCCAGCAGTTACTCGCCTGGACAGGGAGAGGGGCGCCAAAAAGCGGCTGGGGCCAACGTCCTGACTTTC; clone_size: -; d_call: TRBD1; j_call: TRBJ2-6; v_call: TRBV6-7
cdr3_aa: CASSQVRGGSYNEQFF; cdr3_nt: TGCGCCAGCAGTCAAGTTCGGGGAGGTTCCTACAATGAGCAGTTCTTC; clone_size: -; d_call: -; j_call: TRBJ2-1; v_call: TRBV23-1
cdr3_aa: CASSLDYSGGINEQFF; cdr3_nt: TGTGCCAGCAGCTTAGATTATAGCGGGGGGATCAATGAGCAGTTCTTC; clone_size: -; d_call: TRBD2; j_call: TRBJ2-1; v_call: TRBV11-3
cdr3_aa: CASSFGGRRNTEAFF; cdr3_nt: TGTGCCAGCAGCTTTGGGGGAAGGAGGAACACTGAAGCTTTCTTT; clone_size: few; d_call: -; j_call: TRBJ1-1; v_call: TRBV7-9
cdr3_aa: CASSKDGRTGGSGANVLTF; cdr3_nt: TGCGCCAGCAGCAAAGATGGGAGGACAGGGGGCTCAGGGGCCAACGTCCTGACTTTC; clone_size: -; d_call: TRBD1; j_call: TRBJ2-6; v_call: TRBV4-3
cdr3_aa: CASSGGAGGANVLTF; cdr3_nt: TGTGCCAGCTCGGGGGGAGCTGGGGGGGCCAACGTCCTGACTTTC; clone_size: -; d_call: -; j_call: TRBJ2-6; v_call: TRBV18
cdr3_aa: CASSPQGRVNQPQHF; cdr3_nt: TGTGCCAGCAGCCCCCAGGGCAGGGTCAATCAGCCCCAGCATTTT; clone_size: -; d_call: -; j_call: TRBJ1-5; v_call: TRBV7-2
cdr3_aa: CASSNLREQYF; cdr3_nt: TGTGCCAGCAGTAACCTACGGGAGCAGTACTTC; clone_size: -; d_call: -; j_call: TRBJ2-7; v_call: TRBV6-5
cdr3_aa: CASSLVVLTDTQYF; cdr3_nt: TGTGCCAGCAGCTTAGTGGTACTCACAGATACGCAGTATTTT; clone_size: -; d_call: -; j_call: TRBJ2-3; v_call: TRBV7-2
cdr3_aa: CASSLRVDEQYF; cdr3_nt: TGTGCCAGCAGCTTAAGGGTCGACGAGCAGTACTTC; clone_size: -; d_call: -; j_call: TRBJ2-7; v_call: TRBV7-9
cdr3_aa: CASSYGSSGANVLTF; cdr3_nt: TGTGCCAGCAGTTATGGTAGCTCTGGGGCCAACGTCCTGACTTTC; clone_size: -; d_call: -; j_call: TRBJ2-6; v_call: TRBV6-6
cdr3_aa: CASSQDSNKYEQYF; cdr3_nt: TGCGCCAGCAGCCAAGATTCCAACAAATACGAGCAGTACTTC; clone_size: -; d_call: -; j_call: TRBJ2-7; v_call: TRBV4-1
cdr3_aa: CASSYRQYTGELFF; cdr3_nt: TGTGCCAGCAGTTACCGGCAGTACACCGGGGAGCTGTTTTTT; clone_size: -; d_call: -; j_call: TRBJ2-2; v_call: TRBV6-5
cdr3_aa: CASSPDRINEQYF; cdr3_nt: TGTGCCAGCTCGCCCGACAGGATAAACGAGCAGTACTTC; clone_size: -; d_call: -; j_call: TRBJ2-7; v_call: TRBV19
cdr3_aa: CASSRQFFETQYF; cdr3_nt: TGTGCCAGCAGTCGGCAGTTCTTCGAGACCCAGTACTTC; clone_size: -; d_call: -; j_call: TRBJ2-5; v_call: TRBV28
cdr3_aa: CASSPPGRYEQYF; cdr3_nt: TGTGCCAGCAGTCCTCCGGGCCGCTACGAGCAGTACTTC; clone_size: once; d_call: -; j_call: TRBJ2-7; v_call: TRBV28
cdr3_aa: CASSLGHSTDTQYF; cdr3_nt: TGTGCCAGCAGCTTAGGGCATAGCACAGATACGCAGTATTTT; clone_size: -; d_call: -; j_call: TRBJ2-3; v_call: TRBV7-6
cdr3_aa: CASSFTGSGANVLTF; cdr3_nt: TGTGCCAGCAGCTTTACGGGGTCTGGGGCCAACGTCCTGACTTTC; clone_size: -; d_call: -; j_call: TRBJ2-6; v_call: TRBV7-9
cdr3_aa: CASSPNTGAVTGELFF; cdr3_nt: TGTGCCAGCAGCCCAAACACAGGGGCTGTCACCGGGGAGCTGTTTTTT; clone_size: -; d_call: TRBD1; j_call: TRBJ2-2; v_call: TRBV7-8
cdr3_aa: CASSLLPGASRNTIYF; cdr3_nt: TGTGCCAGCAGTTTACTCCCAGGGGCCAGTAGGAACACCATATATTTT; clone_size: -; d_call: -; j_call: TRBJ1-3; v_call: TRBV28
cdr3_aa: CASSLAGGGVYEQYF; cdr3_nt: TGTGCCAGCAGCCTGGCAGGGGGGGGCGTCTACGAGCAGTACTTC; clone_size: -; d_call: -; j_call: TRBJ2-7; v_call: TRBV7-2
cdr3_aa: CASSPNRGRQSTEAFF; cdr3_nt: TGTGCCAGCAGCCCTAACAGGGGCCGCCAAAGCACTGAAGCTTTCTTT; clone_size: once; d_call: TRBD1; j_call: TRBJ1-1; v_call: TRBV7-2
cdr3_aa: CASSLWDTNTGELFF; cdr3_nt: TGTGCCAGCAGTTTGTGGGACACGAACACCGGGGAGCTGTTTTTT; clone_size: -; d_call: -; j_call: TRBJ2-2; v_call: TRBV28
cdr3_aa: CASSDRSTYEQYF; cdr3_nt: TGTGCCAGCAGTGACAGGAGTACCTACGAGCAGTACTTC; clone_size: -; d_call: -; j_call: TRBJ2-7; v_call: TRBV28
cdr3_aa: CASSFGLAAGELFF; cdr3_nt: TGTGCCAGCAGCTTTGGACTAGCCGCCGGGGAGCTGTTTTTT; clone_size: -; d_call: TRBD2; j_call: TRBJ2-2; v_call: TRBV7-9
cdr3_aa: CASSRTPGQGLGPYEQYF; cdr3_nt: TGTGCCAGCAGTCGAACCCCGGGACAGGGTCTGGGGCCCTACGAGCAGTACTTC; clone_size: -; d_call: TRBD1; j_call: TRBJ2-7; v_call: TRBV2
cdr3_aa: CASSHLGPSGGAGEQYF; cdr3_nt: TGTGCCAGCAGCCACCTCGGCCCTAGCGGGGGGGCGGGGGAGCAGTACTTC; clone_size: -; d_call: TRBD2; j_call: TRBJ2-7; v_call: TRBV4-2
cdr3_aa: CASCSLSTGELFF; cdr3_nt: TGTGCCAGTTGTTCTCTGAGTACCGGGGAGCTGTTTTTT; clone_size: once; d_call: -; j_call: TRBJ2-2; v_call: TRBV19
cdr3_aa: CASSGDPWETQYF; cdr3_nt: TGCGCCAGCTCGGGGGACCCATGGGAGACCCAGTACTTC; clone_size: -; d_call: -; j_call: TRBJ2-5; v_call: TRBV5-1
cdr3_aa: CASSGTLSNQPQHF; cdr3_nt: TGTGCCAGCAGCGGGACACTTAGCAATCAGCCCCAGCATTTT; clone_size: -; d_call: -; j_call: TRBJ1-5; v_call: TRBV28
cdr3_aa: CASSPPGVVGYTF; cdr3_nt: TGTGCCAGCAGCCCGCCAGGGGTTGTTGGCTACACCTTC; clone_size: -; d_call: -; j_call: TRBJ1-2; v_call: TRBV6-5
cdr3_aa: CASSSHHSTDTQYF; cdr3_nt: TGTGCCAGCAGCTCCCACCATAGCACAGATACGCAGTATTTT; clone_size: -; d_call: -; j_call: TRBJ2-3; v_call: TRBV7-2
cdr3_aa: CASSLVGGRTDTQYF; cdr3_nt: TGTGCCAGCAGCTTAGTGGGGGGCAGGACAGATACGCAGTATTTT; clone_size: -; d_call: -; j_call: TRBJ2-3; v_call: TRBV7-2
cdr3_aa: CASSLGRQSNEKLFF; cdr3_nt: TGTGCCAGCAGCTTAGGGAGACAGTCCAATGAAAAACTGTTTTTT; clone_size: -; d_call: -; j_call: TRBJ1-4; v_call: TRBV7-9
cdr3_aa: CASSLSAYNEQFF; cdr3_nt: TGTGCCAGCAGCTTATCTGCCTACAATGAGCAGTTCTTC; clone_size: once; d_call: -; j_call: TRBJ2-1; v_call: TRBV7-2
cdr3_aa: CASSLRDTLNTEAFF; cdr3_nt: TGTGCCAGCAGTTTGCGGGACACCCTGAACACTGAAGCTTTCTTT; clone_size: -; d_call: -; j_call: TRBJ1-1; v_call: TRBV6-6
cdr3_aa: CASSKIGGDQPQHF; cdr3_nt: TGTGCCAGTAGCAAAATTGGGGGTGATCAGCCCCAGCATTTT; clone_size: -; d_call: -; j_call: TRBJ1-5; v_call: TRBV19
cdr3_aa: CASSLSWQPSSEQYF; cdr3_nt: TGTGCCAGCAGTTTATCGTGGCAGCCGTCTTCCGAGCAGTACTTC; clone_size: -; d_call: -; j_call: TRBJ2-7; v_call: TRBV27
cdr3_aa: CASSGTSGRSEQYF; cdr3_nt: TGTGCCAGCAGTGGGACTAGCGGGAGGTCCGAGCAGTACTTC; clone_size: -; d_call: TRBD2; j_call: TRBJ2-7; v_call: TRBV2
cdr3_aa: CASSLSGVNEKLFF; cdr3_nt: TGCGCCAGCAGCTTATCGGGGGTCAATGAAAAACTGTTTTTT; clone_size: -; d_call: -; j_call: TRBJ1-4; v_call: TRBV5-1
cdr3_aa: CASSKDRNTEAFF; cdr3_nt: TGTGCCAGCAGCAAGGACAGGAACACTGAAGCTTTCTTT; clone_size: -; d_call: -; j_call: TRBJ1-1; v_call: TRBV7-2
cdr3_aa: CASSPQRPLLGANVLTF; cdr3_nt: TGTGCCAGCTCACCACAGAGACCGCTCCTCGGGGCCAACGTCCTGACTTTC; clone_size: -; d_call: -; j_call: TRBJ2-6; v_call: TRBV18
cdr3_aa: CASRATGGGHF; cdr3_nt: TGTGCCAGCAGGGCGACAGGGGGTGGACACTTC; clone_size: -; d_call: TRBD1; j_call: TRBJ2-7; v_call: TRBV2
cdr3_aa: CASSTATGRTYEQYF; cdr3_nt: TGTGCCAGCAGCACCGCGACAGGCCGTACCTACGAGCAGTACTTC; clone_size: -; d_call: -; j_call: TRBJ2-7; v_call: TRBV7-2
cdr3_aa: CAISDFTSGRPDEQFF; cdr3_nt: TGTGCCATCAGTGATTTTACTAGCGGGAGGCCAGATGAGCAGTTCTTC; clone_size: -; d_call: TRBD2; j_call: TRBJ2-1; v_call: TRBV10-3
cdr3_aa: CASSLSDGSGELFF; cdr3_nt: TGCGCCAGCAGCCTCTCCGACGGCAGCGGGGAGCTGTTTTTT; clone_size: -; d_call: -; j_call: TRBJ2-2; v_call: TRBV4-1
cdr3_aa: CASSTSRKNQPQHF; cdr3_nt: TGTGCCAGCAGCACGAGCAGAAAGAATCAGCCCCAGCATTTT; clone_size: -; d_call: -; j_call: TRBJ1-5; v_call: TRBV7-8
cdr3_aa: CASMRDRTEETQYF; cdr3_nt: TGTGCCAGCATGAGGGACAGGACTGAAGAGACCCAGTACTTC; clone_size: once; d_call: TRBD1; j_call: TRBJ2-5; v_call: TRBV2